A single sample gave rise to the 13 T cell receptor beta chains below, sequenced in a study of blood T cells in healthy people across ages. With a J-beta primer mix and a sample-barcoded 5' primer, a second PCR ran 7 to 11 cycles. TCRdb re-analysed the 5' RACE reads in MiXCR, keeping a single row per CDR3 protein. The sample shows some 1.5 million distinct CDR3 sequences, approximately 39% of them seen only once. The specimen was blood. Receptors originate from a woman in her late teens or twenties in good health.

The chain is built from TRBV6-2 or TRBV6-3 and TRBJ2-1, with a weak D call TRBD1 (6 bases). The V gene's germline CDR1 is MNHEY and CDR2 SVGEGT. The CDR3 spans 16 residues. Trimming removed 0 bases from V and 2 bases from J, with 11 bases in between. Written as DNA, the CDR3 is TGTGCCAGCAGTTACTCGCAACAGGGAGCCTACAATGAGCAGTTCTTC. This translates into CASSYSQQGAYNEQFF.

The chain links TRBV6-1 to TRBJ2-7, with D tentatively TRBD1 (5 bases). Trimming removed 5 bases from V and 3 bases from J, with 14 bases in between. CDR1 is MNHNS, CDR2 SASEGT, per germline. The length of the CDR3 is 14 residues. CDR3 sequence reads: CASSRQRPIYEQYF. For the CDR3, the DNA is TGTGCCAGCAGTAGACAGAGACCTATCTACGAGCAGTACTTC.

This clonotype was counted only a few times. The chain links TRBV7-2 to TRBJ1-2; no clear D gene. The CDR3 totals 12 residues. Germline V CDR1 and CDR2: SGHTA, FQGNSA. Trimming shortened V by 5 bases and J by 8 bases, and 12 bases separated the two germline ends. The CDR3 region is CASSRAGAGYTF. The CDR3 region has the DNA TGTGCCAGCAGCCGGGCAGGCGCAGGCTACACCTTC.

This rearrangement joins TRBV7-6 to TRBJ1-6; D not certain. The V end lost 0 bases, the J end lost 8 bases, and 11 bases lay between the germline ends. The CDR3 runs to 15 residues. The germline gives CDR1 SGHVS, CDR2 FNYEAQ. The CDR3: CASSLAGSGDSPLHF. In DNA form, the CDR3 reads TGTGCCAGCAGCTTAGCTGGGTCAGGAGATTCACCCCTCCACTTT.

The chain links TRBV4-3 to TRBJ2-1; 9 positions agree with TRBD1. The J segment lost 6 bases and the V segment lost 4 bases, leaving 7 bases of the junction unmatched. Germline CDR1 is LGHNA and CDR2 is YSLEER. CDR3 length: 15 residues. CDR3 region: CASSLRDRVVNEQFF. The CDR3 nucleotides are TGCGCCAGCAGCCTCCGGGACAGGGTGGTCAATGAGCAGTTCTTC.

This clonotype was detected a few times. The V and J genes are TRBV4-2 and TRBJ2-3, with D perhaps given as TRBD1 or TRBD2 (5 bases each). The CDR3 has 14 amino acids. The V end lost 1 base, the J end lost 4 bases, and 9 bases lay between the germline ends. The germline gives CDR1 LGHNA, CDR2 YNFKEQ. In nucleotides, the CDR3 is TGTGCCAGCAGCCAAGCAGGGAGCGCAGATACGCAGTATTTT. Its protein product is CASSQAGSADTQYF.

The CDR3 sequence: CASSSPTQDPDTQYF. In nucleotides, the CDR3 is TGTGCCAGCAGTTCACCGACTCAGGACCCAGATACGCAGTATTTT. The chain recombines TRBV27 with TRBJ2-3; D remains unclear. Germline assignment: CDR1 MNHEY and CDR2 SMNVEV (reference sequence). V dropped 4 bases and J dropped 4 bases, with 15 bases sitting between them. The CDR3 extends over 15 amino acids.

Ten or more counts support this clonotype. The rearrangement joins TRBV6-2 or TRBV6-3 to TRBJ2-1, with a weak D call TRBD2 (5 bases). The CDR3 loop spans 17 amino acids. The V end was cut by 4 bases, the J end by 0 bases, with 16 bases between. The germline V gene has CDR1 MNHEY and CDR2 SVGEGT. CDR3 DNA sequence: TGTGCCAGCAGTTTGTATCCAACTAGGGTCTCCTACAATGAGCAGTTCTTC. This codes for CASSLYPTRVSYNEQFF.

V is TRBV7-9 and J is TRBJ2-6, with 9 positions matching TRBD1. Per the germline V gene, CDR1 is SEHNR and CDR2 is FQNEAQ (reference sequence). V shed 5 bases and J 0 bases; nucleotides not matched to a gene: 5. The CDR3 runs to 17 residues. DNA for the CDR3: TGTGCCAGCAGCCCCTCACAGGGGGCCTCTGGGGCCAACGTCCTGACTTTC. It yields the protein CASSPSQGASGANVLTF.

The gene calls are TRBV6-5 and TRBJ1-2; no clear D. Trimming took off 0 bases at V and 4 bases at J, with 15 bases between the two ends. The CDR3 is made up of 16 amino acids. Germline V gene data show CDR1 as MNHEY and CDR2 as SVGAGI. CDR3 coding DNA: TGTGCCAGCAGTTACTCGAGCGTTATGACAACCTATGGCTACACCTTC. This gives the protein CASSYSSVMTTYGYTF.

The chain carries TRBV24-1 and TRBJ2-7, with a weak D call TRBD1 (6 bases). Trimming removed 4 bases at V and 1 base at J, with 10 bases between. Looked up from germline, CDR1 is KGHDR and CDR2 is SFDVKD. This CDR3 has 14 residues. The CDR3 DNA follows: TGTGCCACCAGTGACGCAACAGGGTCCTACGAGCAGTACTTC. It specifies CATSDATGSYEQYF.

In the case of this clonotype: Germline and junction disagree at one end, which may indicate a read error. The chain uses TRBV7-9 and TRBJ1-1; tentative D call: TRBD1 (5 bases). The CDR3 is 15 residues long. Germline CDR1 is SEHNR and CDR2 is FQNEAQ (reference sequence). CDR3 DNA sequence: TGTGCCAGCAGATTAGGGGAAGGGCTATCCACTGAAGCTTTCTTT. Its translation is CASRLGEGLSTEAFF.

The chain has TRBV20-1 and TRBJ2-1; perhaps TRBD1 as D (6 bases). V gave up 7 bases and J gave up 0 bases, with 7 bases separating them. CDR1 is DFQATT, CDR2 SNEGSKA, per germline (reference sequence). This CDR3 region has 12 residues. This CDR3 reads CSEGGSYNEQFF. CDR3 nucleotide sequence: TGCAGTGAAGGGGGCTCCTACAATGAGCAGTTCTTC.